This T cell receptor beta chain was captured in a study of cytomegalovirus exposure and HLA in healthy donors. Germline loops: CDR1 SEHNR, CDR2 FQNEAQ (reference sequence). Losses at the gene ends were 5 bases for V and 6 bases for J; bases not matched to a gene: 6. There are 14 residues in the CDR3. This PCR relied on a set of 60 Vbeta primers and 13 Jbeta primers. The protocol was immunoSEQ multiplex PCR, while the TCRdb copy is restricted to in-frame clones and leaves out a portion. In the table there are approximately 250,000 clones, roughly 84% of which are singletons. The clonotype originates from a girl between 2 and 10 years old in good health and CMV-seronegative. What was sequenced was PBMCs. The J gene is TRBJ2-4, the V gene TRBV7-9; 8 nucleotides match TRBD1. The CDR3 DNA is TGTGCCAGCAGCCCCCCCGACAGGGGAAACATTCAGTACTTC. It yields the protein CASSPPDRGNIQYF.